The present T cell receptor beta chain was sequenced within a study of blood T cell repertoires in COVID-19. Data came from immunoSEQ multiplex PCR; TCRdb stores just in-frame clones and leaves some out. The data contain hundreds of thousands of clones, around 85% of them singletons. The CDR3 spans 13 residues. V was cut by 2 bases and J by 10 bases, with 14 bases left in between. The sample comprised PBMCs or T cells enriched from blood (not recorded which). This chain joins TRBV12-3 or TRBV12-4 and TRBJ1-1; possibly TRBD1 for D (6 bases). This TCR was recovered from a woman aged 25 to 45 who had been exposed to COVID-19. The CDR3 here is CASSLQQGDGAFF. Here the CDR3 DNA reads TGTGCCAGCAGTTTACAACAGGGAGATGGAGCTTTCTTT.